This T cell receptor (beta chain) was sequenced for a study of regulatory T cells in long-lasting Graves disease. Time point here: persistent/refractory GD, antithyroid drugs over 5 years with positive TRAb. Scientists built the TCR library using RNA that was extracted from PBMCs. Collection of peripheral blood (roughly 9 milliliters) was done using EDTA tubes. V shed 6 bases and J shed 10 bases, with 18 bases lying between them. Germline CDR1 is MNHNS and CDR2 is SASEGT. The CDR3 is made up of 13 amino acids. The TCR beta library used iRepertoire HTBI primers with Arm-PCR amplification of CDR3. The authors' processing: Identification yielded around 68 TRBV and approximately 13 TRBJ segments across samples. Using its own MiXCR run on the multiplex PCR reads, TCRdb lists one record per CDR3 protein. The V and J calls follow TCRdb's processing rather than the paper's. The sample yields more than 650,000 distinct CDR3 sequences, roughly 30% seen once.

A few counts support this clonotype. What it recognizes is unknown. Study-wide findings and caveats: Lower TCR diversity characterized persistent Graves' patients relative to newly diagnosed patients. New patients shared fewer public clonotypes (roughly 1,000) than persistent patients did (around 2,900).

The genes are TRBV6-1 and TRBJ1-1; no firm D call. The receptor was derived from a female donor with Graves disease. The specimen comprised peripheral blood mononuclear cells (PBMCs), sampled when the disease was refractory, from a patient treated with antithyroid drugs. As DNA, the CDR3 is TGTGCCAGCAGCGAGCGGTCTCCCTCGCGAGCTTTCTTT. Residues: CASSERSPSRAFF.